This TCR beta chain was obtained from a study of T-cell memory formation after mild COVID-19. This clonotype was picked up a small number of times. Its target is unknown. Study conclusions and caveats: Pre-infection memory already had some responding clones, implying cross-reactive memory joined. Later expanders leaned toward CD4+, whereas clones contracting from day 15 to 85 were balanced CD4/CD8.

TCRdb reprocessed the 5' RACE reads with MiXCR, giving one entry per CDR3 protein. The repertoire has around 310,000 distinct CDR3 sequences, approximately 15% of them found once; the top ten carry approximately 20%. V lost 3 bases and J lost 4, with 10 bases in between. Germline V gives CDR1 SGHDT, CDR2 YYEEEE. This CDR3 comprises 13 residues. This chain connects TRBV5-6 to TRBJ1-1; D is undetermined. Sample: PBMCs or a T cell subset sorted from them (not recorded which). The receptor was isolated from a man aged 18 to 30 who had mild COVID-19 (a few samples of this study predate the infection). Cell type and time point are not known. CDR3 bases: TGTGCCAGCAGCTCTCGAGGTTCCACTGAAGCTTTCTTT. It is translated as CASSSRGSTEAFF.